Below, one TCR beta chain is given with its context. Its antigen is unknown. Base-call qualities are not available, and no considerably larger clone is one nucleotide away. Donors formed part of the validation cohort, which comprised about 120 subjects and was distinct from the first cohort of 550 to 850 subjects. These data come from a study of cytomegalovirus exposure and HLA in healthy donors (dated by TCRdb to the late 2010s). About the investigation overall: The roughly 700 repertoires of the first cohort and the roughly 110 validation repertoires were produced on the same platform, according to a later analysis. The study aimed to test whether signatures of past pathogen exposure could be identified by cataloging public T cell receptors. Along with the 666-subject first cohort, a separate validation cohort of 120 different subjects was used. High-throughput TCR immunosequencing, statistical association of individual TCRs with disease status, and machine learning were combined to predict cytomegalovirus infection status.

Library preparation used the immunoSEQ multiplex PCR assay. Concerning the study's data processing: To diagnose cytomegalovirus status from the catalog of TCR beta chain sequences, a statistical classification framework was built. TCRdb carries this immuneACCESS record with in-frame sequences only. Its versions omit some clonotypes, under half of them owing to an unresolved V gene in the studies checked, with the rest unexplained. V and J calls and clone size are as listed in that table; D and trimming were resolved from the DNA. Across this sample there are fewer than 120,000 clones, with about nine tenths seen only once. The top ten clones comprise under 2% of the sample. Overall study results and their limits: A later analysis lacked HLA typing for the validation cohort, so it scored co-occurrence in that cohort across all 130 or so repertoires. While some public TCRs were present in many individuals, most TCR sequences turned up only very rarely across donors. In vitro tests confirmed that three of the cytomegalovirus-associated TCR beta chains recognize cytomegalovirus antigens. In the study, approximately 150 TCR beta chains were listed as associated with cytomegalovirus. A later analysis found that TCRs clustered in the first cohort also tended to co-occur in the 95 to 150 validation repertoires, with 94% of cluster scores above 0. In both the original and validation cohorts, the classifier was reported to diagnose cytomegalovirus status with high specificity and sensitivity. According to the authors, the approach could potentially be generalized to other disease states and immunological phenotypes.

The CDR3 has 14 amino acids, counting the end cysteine and phenylalanine. Only CDR3 DNA remains: 42 bases, in frame from the first base. The V and J ends are trimmed by 2 bases and 6 bases, leaving 14 bases between them. The germline V gene encodes CDR1 LNHNV and CDR2 YYDKDF (reference sequence). This receptor chain uses TRBV15 and TRBJ2-7; possibly the D gene is TRBD2, per 5 matching bases. The specimen was PBMCs. The sequence derives from a woman aged 18-35 years in good health and CMV-seronegative. The CDR3 reads CATSRRGPVSEQYF. The DNA sequence reads TGTGCCACCAGCAGAAGAGGGCCAGTATCCGAGCAGTACTTC.